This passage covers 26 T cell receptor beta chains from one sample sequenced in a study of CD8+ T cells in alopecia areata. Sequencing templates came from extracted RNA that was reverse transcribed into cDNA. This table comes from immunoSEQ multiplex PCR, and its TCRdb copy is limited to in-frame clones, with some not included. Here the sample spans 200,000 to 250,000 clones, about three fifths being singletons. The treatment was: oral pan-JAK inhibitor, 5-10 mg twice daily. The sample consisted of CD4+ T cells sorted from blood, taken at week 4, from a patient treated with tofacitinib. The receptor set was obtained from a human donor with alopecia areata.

The CDR3: CASSRRTGGETEAFF. CDR3 in DNA: TGCGCCAGCAGCCGCAGGACAGGGGGCGAGACTGAAGCTTTCTTT. The chain links TRBV5-1 to TRBJ1-1, with 11 bases fitting TRBD1. This CDR3 is 15 amino acids long. With V trimmed by 4 bases and J by 5 bases, 7 bases remained unmatched. Germline V gives CDR1 SGHRS, CDR2 YFSETQ.

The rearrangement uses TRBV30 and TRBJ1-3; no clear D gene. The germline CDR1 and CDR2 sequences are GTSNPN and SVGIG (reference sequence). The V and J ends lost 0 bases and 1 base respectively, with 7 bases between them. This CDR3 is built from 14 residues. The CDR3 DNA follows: TGTGCCTGGAGTGTATCTCTATCTGGAAACACCATATATTTT. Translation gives CAWSVSLSGNTIYF.

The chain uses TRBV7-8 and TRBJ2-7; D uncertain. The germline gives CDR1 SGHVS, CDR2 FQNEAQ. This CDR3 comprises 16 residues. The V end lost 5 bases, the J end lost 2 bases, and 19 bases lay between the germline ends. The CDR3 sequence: CASSPNDPLRTYEQYF. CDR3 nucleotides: TGTGCCAGCAGCCCTAACGACCCTTTACGGACCTACGAGCAGTACTTC.

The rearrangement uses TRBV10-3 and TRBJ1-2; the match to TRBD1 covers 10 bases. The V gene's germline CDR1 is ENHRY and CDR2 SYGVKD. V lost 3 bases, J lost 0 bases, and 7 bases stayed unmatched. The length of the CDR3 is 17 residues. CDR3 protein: CAISDRTGGKANYGYTF. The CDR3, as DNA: TGTGCCATCAGTGACCGGACAGGGGGAAAAGCTAACTATGGCTACACCTTC.

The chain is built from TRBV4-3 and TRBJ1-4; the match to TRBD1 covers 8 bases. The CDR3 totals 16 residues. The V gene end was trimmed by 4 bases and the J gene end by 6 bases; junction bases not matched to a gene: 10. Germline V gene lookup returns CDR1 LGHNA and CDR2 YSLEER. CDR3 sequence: CASSRGTGLGDEKLFF. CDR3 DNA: TGCGCCAGCAGCCGGGGGACAGGACTAGGGGATGAAAAACTGTTTTTT.

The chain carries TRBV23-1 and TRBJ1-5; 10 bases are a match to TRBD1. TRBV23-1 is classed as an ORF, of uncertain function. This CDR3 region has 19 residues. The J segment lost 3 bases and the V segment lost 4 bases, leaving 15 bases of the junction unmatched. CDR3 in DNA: TGCGCCAGCAGTCTATACCGGGACAGGGGCGCAGGGGACAATCAGCCCCAGCATTTT. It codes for CASSLYRDRGAGDNQPQHF.

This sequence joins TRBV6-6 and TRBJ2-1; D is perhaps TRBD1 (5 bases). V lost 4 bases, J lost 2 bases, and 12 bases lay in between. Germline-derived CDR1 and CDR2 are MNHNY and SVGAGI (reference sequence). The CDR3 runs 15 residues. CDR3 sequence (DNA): TGTGCCAGCAGTTTTAGACAGATTCCCTACAATGAGCAGTTCTTC. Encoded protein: CASSFRQIPYNEQFF.

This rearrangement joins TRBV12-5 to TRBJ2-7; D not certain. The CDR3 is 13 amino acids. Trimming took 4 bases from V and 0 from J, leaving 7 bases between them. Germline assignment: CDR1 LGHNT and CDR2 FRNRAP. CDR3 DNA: TGTGCTAGTGGTTCGGGTTCCTCCTACGAGCAGTACTTC. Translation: CASGSGSSYEQYF. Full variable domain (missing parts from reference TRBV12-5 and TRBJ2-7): DARVTQTPRHKVTEMGQEVTMRCQPILGHNTVFWYRQTMMQGLELLAYFRNRAPLDDSGMPKDRFSAEMPDATLATLKIQPSEPRDSAVYFCASGSGSSYEQYFGPGTRLTVT.

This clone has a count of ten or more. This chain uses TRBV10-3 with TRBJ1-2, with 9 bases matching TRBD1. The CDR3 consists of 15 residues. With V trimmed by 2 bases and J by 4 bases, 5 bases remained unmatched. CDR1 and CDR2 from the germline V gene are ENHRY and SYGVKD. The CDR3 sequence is CAISEGTGLGYGYTF. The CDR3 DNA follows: TGTGCCATCAGTGAGGGGACAGGGTTGGGCTATGGCTACACCTTC.

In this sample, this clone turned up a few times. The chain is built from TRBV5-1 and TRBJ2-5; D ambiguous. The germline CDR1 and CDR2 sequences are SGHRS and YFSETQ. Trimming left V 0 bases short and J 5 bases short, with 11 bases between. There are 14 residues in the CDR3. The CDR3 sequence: CASSLGAGQETQYF. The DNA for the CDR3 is TGCGCCAGCAGCTTGGGGGCAGGCCAGGAGACCCAGTACTTC.

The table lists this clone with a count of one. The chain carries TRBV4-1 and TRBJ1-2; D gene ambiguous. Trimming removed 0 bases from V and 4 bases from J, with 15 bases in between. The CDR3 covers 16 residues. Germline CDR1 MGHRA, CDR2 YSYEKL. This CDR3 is CASSQDWQFRLYGYTF. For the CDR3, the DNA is TGCGCCAGCAGCCAAGATTGGCAGTTCCGTCTCTATGGCTACACCTTC.

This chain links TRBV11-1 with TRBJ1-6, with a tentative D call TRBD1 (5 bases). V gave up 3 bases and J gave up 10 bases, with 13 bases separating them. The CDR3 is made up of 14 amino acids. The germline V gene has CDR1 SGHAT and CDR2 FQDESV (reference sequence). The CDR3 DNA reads TGTGCCAGCAGCTTGAGGAGGGGCCGATCACCCCTCCACTTT. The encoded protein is CASSLRRGRSPLHF.

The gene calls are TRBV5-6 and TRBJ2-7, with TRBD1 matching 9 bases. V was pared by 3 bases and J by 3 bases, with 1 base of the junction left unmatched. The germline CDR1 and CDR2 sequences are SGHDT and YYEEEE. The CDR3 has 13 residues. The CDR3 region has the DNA TGTGCCAGCAGCTCGGACAGGGGCTACGAGCAGTACTTC. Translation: CASSSDRGYEQYF.

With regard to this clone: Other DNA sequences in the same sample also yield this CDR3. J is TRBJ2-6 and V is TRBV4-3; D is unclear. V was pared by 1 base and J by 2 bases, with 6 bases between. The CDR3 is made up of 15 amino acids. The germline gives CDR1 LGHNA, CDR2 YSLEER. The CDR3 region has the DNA TGCGCCAGCAGCCAAGGCGTCCCTGGGGCCAACGTCCTGACTTTC. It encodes CASSQGVPGANVLTF.

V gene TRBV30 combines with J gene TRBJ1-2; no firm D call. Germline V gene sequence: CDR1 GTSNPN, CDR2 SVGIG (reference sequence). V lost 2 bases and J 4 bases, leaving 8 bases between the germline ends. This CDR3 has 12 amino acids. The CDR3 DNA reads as TGTGCCTGGAGTTTCGGGATCTATGGCTACACCTTC. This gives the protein CAWSFGIYGYTF.

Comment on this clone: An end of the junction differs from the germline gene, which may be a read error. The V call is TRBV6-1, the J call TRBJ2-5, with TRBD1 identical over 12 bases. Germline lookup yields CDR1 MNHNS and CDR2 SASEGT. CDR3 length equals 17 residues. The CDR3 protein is CAISEGTGGTGQETQYF. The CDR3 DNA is TGTGCCATCAGTGAGGGGACAGGGGGCACGGGGCAAGAGACCCAGTACTTC.

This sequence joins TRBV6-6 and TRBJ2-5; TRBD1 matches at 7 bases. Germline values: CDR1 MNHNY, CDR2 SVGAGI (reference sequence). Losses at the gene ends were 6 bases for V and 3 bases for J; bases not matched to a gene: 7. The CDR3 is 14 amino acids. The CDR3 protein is CASSKGAREETQYF. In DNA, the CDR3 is TGTGCCAGCAGCAAGGGGGCACGGGAAGAGACCCAGTACTTC.

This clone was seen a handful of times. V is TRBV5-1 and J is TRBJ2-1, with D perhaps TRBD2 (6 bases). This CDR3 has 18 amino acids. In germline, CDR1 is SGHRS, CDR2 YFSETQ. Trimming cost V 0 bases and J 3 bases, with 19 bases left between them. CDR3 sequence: CASSLGTSHLARYNEQFF. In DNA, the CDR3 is TGCGCCAGCAGCTTGGGGACATCTCACCTAGCGCGCTACAATGAGCAGTTCTTC. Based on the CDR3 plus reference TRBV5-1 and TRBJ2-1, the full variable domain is KAGVTQTPRYLIKTRGQQVTLSCSPISGHRSVSWYQQTPGQGLQFLFEYFSETQRNKGNFPGRFSGRQFSNSRSEMNVSTLELGDSALYLCASSLGTSHLARYNEQFFGPGTRLTVL.

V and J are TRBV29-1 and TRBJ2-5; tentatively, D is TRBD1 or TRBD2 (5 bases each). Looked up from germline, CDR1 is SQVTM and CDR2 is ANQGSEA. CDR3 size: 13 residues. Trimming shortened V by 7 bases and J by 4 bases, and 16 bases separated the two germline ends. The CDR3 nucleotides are TGCAGCGCTAGGTGGGGGTTTGGAGAGACCCAGTACTTC. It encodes CSARWGFGETQYF.

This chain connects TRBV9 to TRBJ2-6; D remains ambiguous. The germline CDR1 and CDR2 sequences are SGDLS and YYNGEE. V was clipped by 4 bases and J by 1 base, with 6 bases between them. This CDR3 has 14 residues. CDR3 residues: CASSLQSGANVLTF. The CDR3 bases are TGTGCCAGCAGCCTTCAATCTGGGGCCAACGTCCTGACTTTC. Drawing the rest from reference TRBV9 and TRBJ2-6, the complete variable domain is DSGVTQTPKHLITATGQRVTLRCSPRSGDLSVYWYQQSLDQGLQFLIQYYNGEERAKGNILERFSAQQFPDLHSELNLSSLELGDSALYFCASSLQSGANVLTFGAGSRLTVL.

This CDR3 is CASSFKPTGGNNSPLHF. The CDR3, as DNA: TGTGCCAGCAGTTTTAAACCTACAGGGGGAAATAATTCACCCCTCCACTTT. The chain carries TRBV27 and TRBJ1-6, with 8 bases lining up with TRBD1. Losses at the gene ends were 3 bases for V and 5 bases for J; bases not matched to a gene: 9. The length of the CDR3 is 17 residues. Germline lookup yields CDR1 MNHEY and CDR2 SMNVEV (reference sequence).

The CDR3 DNA reads TGCAGCGTAGGGACCCTTAGCACAGATACGCAGTATTTT. Encoded protein: CSVGTLSTDTQYF. The chain employs TRBV29-1 and TRBJ2-3; D is perhaps TRBD1 or TRBD2 (5 bases each). CDR3 length: 13 amino acids. Deletions cut 6 bases from V and 0 bases from J, with 10 bases between. CDR1 and CDR2 from the germline V gene are SQVTM and ANQGSEA.

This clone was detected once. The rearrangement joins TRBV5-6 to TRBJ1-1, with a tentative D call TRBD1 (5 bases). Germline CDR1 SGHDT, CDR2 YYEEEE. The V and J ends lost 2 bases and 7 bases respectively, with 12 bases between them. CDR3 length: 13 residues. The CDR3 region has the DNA TGTGCCAGCAGCTTATCAGGGTTGAGTGAAGCTTTCTTT. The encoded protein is CASSLSGLSEAFF.

The CDR3 loop reads CASSPSAGGHGEQFF. CDR3 in DNA: TGTGCCAGCAGCCCCTCAGCGGGGGGGCATGGTGAGCAGTTCTTC. The chain joins TRBV9 to TRBJ2-1; 10 bases agree with TRBD2. Trimming took 4 bases from V and 9 from J; bases not matched to a gene: 10. The CDR3 contains 15 residues. The germline V gene has CDR1 SGDLS and CDR2 YYNGEE. The whole variable domain, filled in from reference TRBV9 and TRBJ2-1, reads DSGVTQTPKHLITATGQRVTLRCSPRSGDLSVYWYQQSLDQGLQFLIQYYNGEERAKGNILERFSAQQFPDLHSELNLSSLELGDSALYFCASSPSAGGHGEQFFGPGTRLTVL.

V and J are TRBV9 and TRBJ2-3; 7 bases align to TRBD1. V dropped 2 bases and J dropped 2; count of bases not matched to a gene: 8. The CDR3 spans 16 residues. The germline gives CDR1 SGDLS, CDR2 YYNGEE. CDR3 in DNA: TGTGCCAGCAGCGTCCGAGCAGGGGGTTCCACAGATACGCAGTATTTT. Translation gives CASSVRAGGSTDTQYF. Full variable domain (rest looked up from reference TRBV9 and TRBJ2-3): DSGVTQTPKHLITATGQRVTLRCSPRSGDLSVYWYQQSLDQGLQFLIQYYNGEERAKGNILERFSAQQFPDLHSELNLSSLELGDSALYFCASSVRAGGSTDTQYFGPGTRLTVL.

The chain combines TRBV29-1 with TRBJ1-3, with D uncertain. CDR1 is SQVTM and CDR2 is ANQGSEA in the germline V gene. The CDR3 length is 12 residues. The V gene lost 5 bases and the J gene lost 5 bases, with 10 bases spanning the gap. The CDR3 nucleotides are TGCAGCGTTCAGGAAAGCCGAAACACCATATATTTT. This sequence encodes CSVQESRNTIYF.